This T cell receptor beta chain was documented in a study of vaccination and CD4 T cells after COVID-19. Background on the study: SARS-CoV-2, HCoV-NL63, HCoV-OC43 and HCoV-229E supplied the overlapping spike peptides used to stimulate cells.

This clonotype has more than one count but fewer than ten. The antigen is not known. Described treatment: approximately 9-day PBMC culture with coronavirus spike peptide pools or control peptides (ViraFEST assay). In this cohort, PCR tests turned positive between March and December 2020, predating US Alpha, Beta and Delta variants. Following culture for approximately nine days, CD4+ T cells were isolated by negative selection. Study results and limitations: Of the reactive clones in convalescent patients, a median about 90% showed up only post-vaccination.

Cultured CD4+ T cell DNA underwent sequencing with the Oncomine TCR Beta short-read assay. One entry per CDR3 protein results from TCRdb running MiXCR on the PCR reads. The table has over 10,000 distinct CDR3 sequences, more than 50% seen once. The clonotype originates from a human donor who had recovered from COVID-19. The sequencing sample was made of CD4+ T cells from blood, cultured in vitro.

The CDR3 spells CASSRTGDNSPLHF. The CDR3 nucleotides read TGTGCCAGCAGTCGGACAGGGGATAATTCACCCCTCCACTTT. V and J are TRBV12-3 or TRBV12-4 and TRBJ1-6; 9 positions match TRBD1. This CDR3 comprises 14 residues. V dropped 5 bases and J dropped 5; count of bases not matched to a gene: 1.